Presented here are 7 T cell receptor beta chains from one specimen sequenced in a study of identical twins. From the 5' RACE reads, TCRdb called clonotypes with MiXCR, one entry per CDR3 protein. The data show more than 600,000 distinct CDR3 sequences, around a sixth seen once. This sample also belongs to another study, concerning T cells expressing NK-cell markers.

The sample consisted of PBMCs. The receptor set was obtained from a woman aged 18 to 35 in good health.

The genes are TRBV18 and TRBJ2-7, with 8 bases matching TRBD2. The CDR3 runs 13 residues. CDR1 and CDR2 (germline): KGHSH, LQKENI. V shed 3 bases and J 6 bases; nucleotides not matched to a gene: 4. CDR3 amino acids: CASSPTREVEQYF. CDR3 nucleotide sequence: TGTGCCAGCTCACCCACGCGGGAGGTCGAGCAGTACTTC.

J is TRBJ2-1 and V is TRBV12-3 or TRBV12-4; D tentatively fits TRBD1 or TRBD2 (6 bases each). V was cut by 3 bases and J by 7 bases, with 13 bases left in between. The CDR3 runs 14 residues. The CDR3 spells CASSFGGSINEQFF. As DNA, the CDR3 is TGTGCCAGCAGTTTCGGGGGCTCCATTAATGAGCAGTTCTTC.

The chain couples TRBV10-2 to TRBJ2-7; weak D call: TRBD2 (5 bases). The V end was cut by 4 bases, the J end by 1 base, with 14 bases between. The CDR3 is made up of 15 amino acids. Germline assignment: CDR1 WSHSY and CDR2 SAAADI. CDR3 sequence: CASSARRTESYEQYF. The CDR3 coding sequence is TGCGCCAGCAGTGCTCGGAGGACCGAGTCCTACGAGCAGTACTTC.

The chain recombines TRBV29-1 with TRBJ2-5, with D perhaps TRBD2 (7 bases). The CDR3 contains 16 residues. Germline CDR1 is SQVTM and CDR2 is ANQGSEA. V was cut by 4 bases and J by 1 base, with 19 bases left in between. Here the CDR3 reads CSVARTGRGVQETQYF. The CDR3 coding sequence is TGCAGCGTTGCCCGCACAGGGAGGGGAGTCCAAGAGACCCAGTACTTC.

This clonotype was observed a few times. V gene TRBV6-5 combines with J gene TRBJ1-5, with D uncertain. Germline V lookup: CDR1 MNHEY, CDR2 SVGAGI. Trimming left V 2 bases short and J 6 bases short, with 8 bases between. CDR3 length: 13 amino acids. CDR3 loop: CASSYGGSQPQHF. CDR3 nucleotides: TGTGCCAGCAGTTACGGTGGGAGTCAGCCCCAGCATTTT.

This clonotype was seen more than once but under ten times. The genes are TRBV12-3 or TRBV12-4 and TRBJ2-1, with 9 positions matching TRBD1. Trimming at V came to 6 bases and at J to 8 bases, leaving 5 bases not matched to a gene. This CDR3 contains 13 residues. CDR3 loop: CASSRTGVDEQFF. CDR3 DNA: TGTGCCAGCAGCCGGACAGGGGTCGATGAGCAGTTCTTC.

A few counts support this clonotype. The V gene is TRBV5-1, the J gene TRBJ1-2; D not certain. The V gene lost 0 bases and the J gene lost 6 bases, with 18 bases spanning the gap. Germline V gives CDR1 SGHRS, CDR2 YFSETQ. The CDR3 extends over 16 amino acids. CDR3 loop: CASSLDVGRAADGYTF. Here the CDR3 DNA reads TGCGCCAGCAGCTTGGATGTGGGGAGAGCGGCTGATGGCTACACCTTC.